The 11 T cell receptor beta chains reported below all come from one sample, sequenced in a study of metastatic and nonmetastatic thyroid tumors. Before thyroid surgery, none of the patients had received any treatment. TCRdb recomputed clones from the PCR reads via MiXCR. The sample contains about 35,000 clones, around 28% of which appear only once. Specimen: blood. The source of these receptors is a female donor with papillary thyroid cancer or a benign thyroid nodule (not recorded which). Some clones in this sample may be carry-over from other donors' samples.

This clone showed up just a few times. This chain links TRBV18 with TRBJ1-3; the D gene is possibly TRBD1 (6 bases). Germline V CDR1 and CDR2: KGHSH, LQKENI. This CDR3 region has 14 residues. The germline V and J ends were trimmed by 3 bases and 3 bases, with 9 bases remaining between them. Here the CDR3 reads CASSPNRDGNTIYF. The DNA of the CDR3 is TGTGCCAGCTCACCGAACAGGGATGGAAACACCATATATTTT.

Ten or more counts support this clone. The chain combines TRBV7-2 with TRBJ2-5; 14 bases match TRBD2. V gave up 4 bases and J gave up 4 bases; unmatched junction bases: 8. Germline V gene data show CDR1 as SGHTA and CDR2 as FQGNSA. The length of the CDR3 is 17 residues. The CDR3 loop reads CASSSGTSGGPRETQYF. CDR3 nucleotides: TGTGCCAGCAGCTCCGGGACTAGCGGGGGCCCGAGAGAGACCCAGTACTTC.

A note on this clone: One junction end does not reproduce the germline sequence, and a read error may be involved. The J gene is TRBJ2-6, the V gene TRBV10-1; D is undetermined. The CDR3 runs to 17 residues. The germline V gene encodes CDR1 WNHNN and CDR2 SYGVQD (reference sequence). The CDR3 here is CASSDSWGTSWADVLTF. CDR3 DNA sequence: TGCGCCAGCAGTGACAGTTGGGGAACCTCTTGGGCCGACGTCCTGACTTTC.

Points on this clone: A much more abundant neighbour one base away suggests this may be a read error. This sample includes further DNA sequences coding for the same CDR3. The CDR3, as DNA: TGTGCCAGCAGCTTGGATGGGGCACGTGAGACTCAGTACTTC. Protein: CASSLDGARETQYF. The V gene is TRBV5-6, the J gene TRBJ2-5, with D possibly matching TRBD1 (5 bases). This CDR3 is built from 14 residues. Germline CDR1 is SGHDT and CDR2 is YYEEEE.

The V gene is TRBV9, the J gene TRBJ2-1; TRBD2 is a possible D gene (5 bases). This CDR3 comprises 14 residues. V was clipped by 1 base and J by 8 bases, with 13 bases between them. From germline, CDR1 is SGDLS and CDR2 YYNGEE. The CDR3 sequence is CASSVFALADEQFF. CDR3 DNA sequence: TGTGCCAGCAGCGTATTTGCCCTAGCTGATGAGCAGTTCTTC. Full variable domain (missing parts from reference TRBV9 and TRBJ2-1): DSGVTQTPKHLITATGQRVTLRCSPRSGDLSVYWYQQSLDQGLQFLIQYYNGEERAKGNILERFSAQQFPDLHSELNLSSLELGDSALYFCASSVFALADEQFFGPGTRLTVL.

The table lists this clone with a few counts. A read error may be the cause here, since a much bigger clone is one base away. This chain uses TRBV29-1 with TRBJ1-6; 9 nucleotides line up with TRBD1. This CDR3 is 14 amino acids long. Per the germline V gene, CDR1 is SQVTM and CDR2 is ANQGSEA. The CDR3 DNA follows: TGCAGCGCCAACCTCGGGACAGGGAGTTCACACCTCCACTTT. The encoded protein is CSANLGTGSSHLHF.

The J gene is TRBJ2-7, the V gene TRBV20-1; TRBD2 matches at 7 bases. The CDR3 is 13 residues long. Per the germline V gene, CDR1 is DFQATT and CDR2 is SNEGSKA (reference sequence). V dropped 3 bases and J dropped 1; count of bases not matched to a gene: 3. CDR3 sequence: CSARGLSSYEQYF. In nucleotides, the CDR3 is TGCAGTGCTAGGGGACTATCATCCTACGAGCAGTACTTC.

In regard to this clone: The junction and the germline gene differ at one end; a read error may be behind it. V usage is TRBV24-1 and J usage is TRBJ1-5; unclear D gene. The CDR3 covers 11 residues. Germline loops: CDR1 KGHDR, CDR2 SFDVKD. CDR3 residues: CATSHLHSHHF. Here the CDR3 DNA reads TGTGCCACCAGTCATTTACATTCCCATCATTTT.

V is TRBV11-1 and J is TRBJ2-1, with TRBD2 matching over 10 bases. Trimming cost V 1 base and J 9 bases; bases outside gene matches: 9. Germline V gene data show CDR1 as SGHAT and CDR2 as FQDESV (reference sequence). The CDR3 covers 16 residues. This chain's CDR3 is CASSLDSAGGLSEQFF. CDR3 sequence (DNA): TGTGCCAGCAGCTTAGACTCAGCGGGAGGGCTATCTGAGCAGTTCTTC.

As concerns this clone: One end of the junction is discordant with germline, which a read error may explain. The chain carries TRBV5-1 and TRBJ2-3; D is perhaps TRBD1 (5 bases). The CDR3 runs 15 residues. Germline CDR1 is SGHRS and CDR2 is YFSETQ. The CDR3 is CASSLVSGLGDPQYF. The CDR3 coding sequence is TGCGCGAGCAGCTTGGTATCAGGGCTCGGAGATCCGCAGTATTTT.

With respect to this clone: Mismatch with germline at one junction end may stem from a read error. The gene calls are TRBV11-3 and TRBJ1-1; D is undetermined. Germline lookup yields CDR1 SGHNT and CDR2 YENEEA. The CDR3 sequence is 11 residues long. CDR3 in amino acids: CATSPRTEAVF. DNA of the CDR3: TGTGCCACCAGCCCCAGAACTGAAGCTGTCTTT.